These T cell receptor beta chains were read from a single sample in a study of blood T cell repertoires in COVID-19. Sequenced by immunoSEQ multiplex PCR; TCRdb stores in-frame clones only, minus some. Altogether more than 110,000 clones are present, 80% to 90% being singletons, with the ten largest covering just under 3%. Sequencing was done on a sample of peripheral blood. The receptors shown here come from a man aged 55 to 70 with active or convalescent COVID-19. The CDR3 runs from the conserved cysteine through the conserved F or W. A D gene is named only where the DNA matches it firmly. Clone size is given for some rows only: seen once, a few or many times, or a class if the clone is expanded.

>TRBD1|TRBJ1-5|TRBV5-5|-
CASSSTGANQPQHF
TGTGCCAGCAGTTCGACAGGGGCCAATCAGCCCCAGCATTTT
>-|TRBJ2-7|TRBV30|-
CAWSMDAGTYEQYF
TGTGCCTGGAGTATGGACGCGGGGACCTACGAGCAGTACTTC
>-|TRBJ2-5|TRBV5-1|-
CASSLDGPPRETQYF
TGCGCCAGCAGCTTGGACGGTCCCCCCCGGGAGACCCAGTACTTC
>-|TRBJ1-1|TRBV7-9|-
CASSLAGGNTEAFF
TGTGCCAGCAGCTTGGCGGGGGGGAACACTGAAGCTTTCTTT
>TRBD2|TRBJ2-1|TRBV19|-
CASSDGRAAAGNEQFF
TGTGCCAGTAGTGACGGGAGGGCCGCAGCGGGCAATGAGCAGTTCTTC
>-|TRBJ1-1|TRBV5-5|-
CASSLAKTGLAEAFF
TGTGCCAGCAGCTTGGCCAAAACAGGGCTAGCTGAAGCTTTCTTT
>-|TRBJ2-3|TRBV7-6|-
CASSLEMQAGRPDTQYF
TGTGCCAGCAGCTTAGAGATGCAAGCAGGGCGCCCAGATACGCAGTATTTT
>-|TRBJ2-7|TRBV7-8|-
CASSETNRAQYF
TGTGCCAGCAGCGAAACTAACAGGGCACAGTACTTC
>-|TRBJ2-1|TRBV7-9|-
CASSPKLVSSYNEQFF
TGTGCCAGCAGCCCCAAGCTGGTGAGCTCCTACAATGAGCAGTTCTTC
>TRBD1|TRBJ2-2|TRBV5-4|-
CASSRDRGRGELFF
TGTGCCAGCAGCCGGGACAGGGGACGCGGGGAGCTGTTTTTT
>TRBD1|TRBJ2-7|TRBV5-1|-
CASSLGQGLSYEQYF
TGCGCCAGCAGCTTGGGACAGGGGCTCTCCTACGAGCAGTACTTC
>TRBD1|TRBJ1-2|TRBV5-1|-
CASSLEGQGNGYTF
TGCGCCAGCAGCTTGGAAGGACAGGGTAATGGCTACACCTTC
>TRBD2|TRBJ2-3|TRBV3-1/TRBV3-2|-
CASSRGTSGRGVTSTDTQYF
TGTGCCAGCAGCCGAGGGACTAGCGGGAGGGGTGTTACTAGCACAGATACGCAGTATTTT
>-|TRBJ2-3|TRBV20-1|-
CSASSGRGADTQYF
TGCAGTGCTAGTTCCGGGAGAGGGGCAGATACGCAGTATTTT
>-|TRBJ2-1|TRBV27|few
CASSRYNEQFF
TGTGCCAGCAGCCGCTACAATGAGCAGTTCTTC
>TRBD2|TRBJ2-4|TRBV28|-
CASRYSTSGSKGAKNIQYF
TGTGCCAGCAGGTACTCGACTAGCGGGAGTAAGGGGGCCAAAAACATTCAGTACTTC
>TRBD1|TRBJ2-1|TRBV5-4|-
CASSLNPDRYNEQFF
TGTGCCAGCAGCCTTAACCCGGACAGGTACAATGAGCAGTTCTTC
>TRBD1|TRBJ2-7|TRBV2|-
CASRGTGSYEQYF
TGTGCCAGCAGGGGGACAGGCTCCTACGAGCAGTACTTC
>TRBD2|TRBJ2-5|TRBV5-4|-
CASSSSSGGALETQYF
TGTGCCAGCAGCAGTTCGTCCGGGGGGGCCCTGGAGACCCAGTACTTC
>-|TRBJ1-1|TRBV6-5|-
CASSYDKAEAFF
TGTGCCAGCAGTTATGACAAAGCTGAAGCTTTCTTT
>-|TRBJ1-3|TRBV6-2/TRBV6-3|-
CASSHRTDKPSGNTIYF
TGTGCCAGCAGTCACCGGACGGACAAACCCTCTGGAAACACCATATATTTT
>TRBD1|TRBJ1-5|TRBV7-9|-
CASSGTGNNQPQHF
TGTGCCAGCAGCGGGACAGGGAACAATCAGCCCCAGCATTTT
>TRBD1|TRBJ1-4|TRBV5-4|-
CASSSFRDRGTNEKLFF
TGTGCCAGCAGCTCGTTCCGGGACAGGGGGACTAATGAAAAACTGTTTTTT
>TRBD1|TRBJ1-1|TRBV25-1|once
CARTQGLLNTEAFF
TGTGCCAGAACACAGGGGCTTTTGAACACTGAAGCTTTCTTT
>TRBD1|TRBJ2-7|TRBV7-2|-
CASSLWDRVYEQYF
TGTGCCAGCAGCTTATGGGACAGGGTTTACGAGCAGTACTTC
>-|TRBJ1-4|TRBV2|-
CASSERRGGEKLFF
TGTGCCAGCAGTGAAAGACGAGGTGGAGAAAAACTGTTTTTT
>-|TRBJ1-5|TRBV7-2|-
CASSAQVVNQPQHF
TGTGCCAGCAGCGCCCAGGTGGTCAATCAGCCCCAGCATTTT
>-|TRBJ1-4|TRBV27|-
CASSLWGAGGEKLFF
TGTGCCAGCAGTTTATGGGGAGCGGGGGGTGAAAAACTGTTTTTT
>TRBD1|TRBJ2-1|TRBV7-9|-
CASSLATGVNEQFF
TGTGCCAGCAGCTTAGCGACAGGGGTCAATGAGCAGTTCTTC
>TRBD1|TRBJ1-1|TRBV18|-
CASSPDRLNTEAFF
TGTGCCAGCTCACCGGACAGGCTGAACACTGAAGCTTTCTTT
>TRBD2|TRBJ2-3|TRBV24-1|once
CASRGEGDTQYF
TGTGCCTCTCGGGGGGAAGGGGATACGCAGTATTTT
>TRBD1|TRBJ2-5|TRBV28|-
CASSPRTGGQTQYF
TGTGCCAGCAGTCCCAGGACAGGGGGGCAGACCCAGTACTTC
>TRBD1|TRBJ2-7|TRBV6-5|few
CASTTGTETIYEQYF
TGTGCCAGCACTACCGGGACAGAAACAATCTACGAGCAGTACTTC
>-|TRBJ1-4|TRBV9|once
CASSPHPQVEKLFF
TGTGCCAGCAGCCCCCATCCTCAGGTTGAAAAACTGTTTTTT
>-|TRBJ1-2|TRBV7-2|-
CASSLRWGLDGDGYTF
TGTGCCAGCAGCTTACGGTGGGGGCTTGACGGTGATGGCTACACCTTC
>-|TRBJ2-7|TRBV3-1/TRBV3-2|-
CASSHGLTSYEQYF
TGTGCCAGCAGCCACGGACTCACCTCCTACGAGCAGTACTTC
>TRBD2|TRBJ2-5|TRBV10-1|few
CASKTPCGGQETQYF
TGCGCCAGCAAAACCCCTTGCGGGGGGCAAGAGACCCAGTACTTC
>-|TRBJ2-1|TRBV10-3|-
CAISESVGATTFAYNEQFF
TGTGCCATCAGTGAGTCCGTAGGGGCCACCACCTTTGCCTACAATGAGCAGTTCTTC
>TRBD1|TRBJ1-2|TRBV2|-
CASSVGGRNYGYTF
TGTGCCAGCAGTGTAGGGGGCAGAAACTATGGCTACACCTTC
>-|TRBJ2-3|TRBV5-4|-
CASSFGPQGRVGDTQYF
TGTGCCAGCAGCTTTGGGCCTCAGGGTAGAGTCGGAGATACGCAGTATTTT
>-|TRBJ2-1|TRBV2|-
CASTLLIGAWDEQFF
TGTGCCAGCACTCTGCTTATTGGGGCTTGGGATGAGCAGTTCTTC
>-|TRBJ2-1|TRBV2|-
CASSEVEDPSWGEQFF
TGTGCCAGCAGTGAAGTGGAGGACCCCTCCTGGGGTGAGCAGTTCTTC
>TRBD1|TRBJ1-2|TRBV28|-
CASSPSGRGLGYTF
TGTGCCAGCAGCCCCTCGGGCAGGGGGCTTGGCTACACCTTC
>-|TRBJ1-2|TRBV2|-
CASSPRAGANGYTF
TGTGCCAGCAGTCCCCGGGCAGGGGCAAACGGCTACACCTTC
>TRBD1|TRBJ1-2|TRBV6-5|-
CASRGTGGEGGYTF
TGTGCCAGCAGGGGGACAGGGGGCGAGGGTGGCTACACCTTC
>-|TRBJ1-1|TRBV23-1|-
CAFIGLGGNTEAFF
TGCGCCTTTATCGGGCTAGGAGGGAACACTGAAGCTTTCTTT
>-|TRBJ1-5|TRBV28|-
CASMRSNQPQHF
TGTGCCAGCATGAGGAGCAATCAGCCCCAGCATTTT
>TRBD1|TRBJ1-3|TRBV28|-
CATTGVAGNTIYF
TGTGCCACCACAGGGGTGGCCGGAAACACCATATATTTT
>-|TRBJ1-2|TRBV10-3|-
CAISESAVQSNYGYTF
TGTGCCATCAGTGAGTCGGCAGTACAATCTAACTATGGCTACACCTTC